This TCR beta chain was found in a study of neurological immune-mediated disorders. Points from the study as a whole: The highest TCR clonal expansion occurred in HTLV-1-associated myelopathy; multiple sclerosis fell below healthy controls. No expanded-clone CDR3 amino acid sequence recurred across subjects, suggesting private TCR-beta repertoires.

Template-switch 5'RACE cDNA synthesis added a 10-nucleotide unique molecular identifier. The yield of each sequencing run was over 200 million TCR-beta sequences from 15-18 subjects. A single record per CDR3 protein comes from TCRdb applying MiXCR to the 5' RACE reads. The table has tens of thousands of distinct CDR3 sequences, approximately 10% seen once. This clonotype has ten or more counts. The antigen is undetermined. The material sequenced was PBMCs. This clonotype originated in a woman younger than 45 with HTLV-1-associated myelopathy (HAM/TSP).

As DNA, the CDR3 is TGTGCCAGCAGCTTAGCCGGGACAGGGGCGAACATTCAGTACTTC. This codes for CASSLAGTGANIQYF. The chain carries TRBV7-9 and TRBJ2-4; TRBD1 agrees at 10 bases. This CDR3 is built from 15 residues. V was pared by 0 bases and J by 7 bases, with 3 bases of the junction left unmatched. CDR1 and CDR2 (germline): SEHNR, FQNEAQ (reference sequence). The whole variable domain, filled in from reference TRBV7-9 and TRBJ2-4, reads DTGVSQNPRHKITKRGQNVTFRCDPISEHNRLYWYRQTLGQGPEFLTYFQNEAQLEKSRLLSDRFSAERPKGSFSTLEIQRTEQGDSAMYLCASSLAGTGANIQYFGAGTRLSVL.